This TCR beta chain appears in the sequencing data of a study of tumor-infiltrating lymphocytes in primary liver carcinoma. Study background: Recorded tumor stage was T1-T3 N0M0, with diameters of roughly 4 to 11 cm.

cDNA specific to TCR beta was made from roughly 500 ng of total RNA, with a constant-region primer employed for priming. Each TCR beta library was derived from three nested multiplex PCR rounds that employed slightly modified ARM-PCR. Rounds one and two of PCR, each of roughly 10 cycles, were primed with TRBV1-TRBV30 forward primers and a C-beta reverse primer. TCRdb called the multiplex PCR reads again in MiXCR, with one record for every CDR3 protein. The table records roughly 100,000 distinct CDR3 sequences, around 80% of them present only once. Germline-derived CDR1 and CDR2 are MRHNA and SNTAGT. The CDR3 has 15 amino acids. Notes on this clonotype: Just one base apart from a much larger clone, this may be a read error.

Joint extraction of RNA and DNA used 20-30 mg of bulk tissue that was unsorted. Every tumor was sampled at five separate regions. This chain connects TRBV6-4 to TRBJ2-3, with TRBD2 identical over 8 bases. The source is a man aged 35 to 55 with primary liver carcinoma and hepatitis B virus infection. The specimen was liver tumor tissue from sampling region 3. As to subset: tumor region T3, left-lateral pole. DNA of the CDR3: TGTGCCAGCAGTAACTCTAGCGGGAGCACAGATACGCAGTATTTT. It yields the protein CASSNSSGSTDTQYF.